This section outlines one TCR beta chain sequence together with its context. What it binds is not known. For repertoire sequencing, the TCR beta CDR3 regions were amplified from RNA transcripts. First-round RT-PCR employed HTBI primers, with a second-round multiplex PCR after it. TCRdb passed the multiplex PCR reads through MiXCR, listing each CDR3 protein once. The repertoire includes about 700,000 distinct CDR3 sequences, about 41% of them detected once, and 3% to 3.5% sits in the top ten. Excluded: other autoimmune disease, uncontrolled infection, pregnancy or lactation. The data were obtained in a study of Graves' ophthalmopathy and Graves' hyperthyroidism. Points from the study as a whole: The 13-signature model separated ophthalmopathy from stable hyperthyroidism at 85% to 90% sensitivity and around 77% specificity.

Sequenced input: peripheral blood. This TCR came from an adult man with Graves' ophthalmopathy.

The CDR3: CASSLDGRAGELFF. CDR3 coding DNA: TGTGCCAGCAGCCTGGACGGTAGAGCCGGGGAGCTGTTTTTT. The rearrangement links TRBV12-3 or TRBV12-4 to TRBJ2-2; no definite D call. This CDR3 region has 14 residues. V shed 6 bases and J shed 6 bases, with 14 bases lying between them.